What follows is one TCR beta chain and its context. This record belongs to a study of cytomegalovirus exposure and HLA in healthy donors. The PCR contained 60 Vbeta and 13 Jbeta primers. TCRdb's copy holds only in-frame clones and misses some; the assay was immunoSEQ multiplex PCR. The table records about 190,000 clones, roughly 77% of them present only once. There are 16 residues in the CDR3. V was trimmed by 2 bases and J by 0 bases, leaving 8 bases between them. Germline V gene sequence: CDR1 MNHEY, CDR2 SVGAGI. The receptor's source is a man in his thirties or forties in good health and CMV-seropositive. The source material was PBMCs. This chain uses TRBV6-5 with TRBJ1-6; D is uncertain. CDR3 in amino acids: CASSYRVSSYNSPLHF. Here the CDR3 DNA reads TGTGCCAGCAGTTACCGGGTGAGCTCCTATAATTCACCCCTCCACTTT.